This is a list of T cell receptor beta chains from one sample in a study of cytomegalovirus exposure and HLA in healthy donors. Produced via immunoSEQ multiplex PCR; TCRdb's table is partial and in-frame only. Here the sample spans 100,000 or so clones, over 65% being singletons. The specimen sequenced was PBMCs. The receptors shown here come from a man aged 35-49 years in good health and CMV-seropositive. CDR3s include the opening cysteine and the closing phenylalanine or tryptophan. The D gene is left open where the match is weak. For some rows the clone size is stated as once, few or many, or as a class when expanded; others skip it.

TRBD2,once,TRBV29-1,TRBJ2-1,CSVASAGGTYNEQFF,TGCAGCGTTGCATCGGCGGGGGGGACCTACAATGAGCAGTTCTTC
.,.,TRBV4-3,TRBJ2-3,CASSQEAGIADTQYF,TGCGCCAGCAGCCAAGAAGCGGGCATCGCAGATACGCAGTATTTT
TRBD1,.,TRBV5-1,TRBJ2-7,CARSLPTGEKYEQYF,TGCGCCAGGAGCTTGCCGACAGGGGAAAAGTACGAGCAGTACTTC
TRBD1,.,TRBV11-2,TRBJ1-1,CASSLGRGHTEAFF,TGTGCCAGCAGCTTAGGAAGGGGGCACACTGAAGCTTTCTTT
TRBD1,few,TRBV7-9,TRBJ2-3,CASRSRTGSTPDTQYF,TGTGCCAGCAGGAGTCGGACAGGGAGTACCCCAGATACGCAGTATTTT
.,.,TRBV4-1,TRBJ2-1,CASSQEGTHYNEQFF,TGCGCCAGCAGCCAAGAAGGGACTCACTACAATGAGCAGTTCTTC
.,.,TRBV6-5,TRBJ1-5,CASSYHSNQPQHF,TGTGCCAGCTCCTACCATAGCAATCAGCCCCAGCATTTT
TRBD2,.,TRBV6-1,TRBJ2-7,CASSQPAGGREQYF,TGTGCCAGCAGCCAACCAGCGGGGGGCCGGGAGCAGTACTTC
.,few,TRBV14,TRBJ2-2,CASSQEPSTGELFF,TGTGCCAGCAGCCAGGAACCTAGCACCGGGGAGCTGTTTTTT
.,medium-sized,TRBV4-1,TRBJ1-1,CASSQDPEVNTEAFF,TGCGCCAGCAGCCAAGATCCGGAGGTGAACACTGAAGCTTTCTTT
.,few,TRBV15,TRBJ2-1,CATSLAYSYNEQFF,TGTGCCACCTCTCTAGCTTACTCCTACAATGAGCAGTTCTTC
.,few,TRBV10-1,TRBJ2-7,CASSDPGQEGYEQYF,TGCGCCAGCAGTGACCCCGGACAGGAGGGCTACGAGCAGTACTTC
TRBD2,.,TRBV4-3,TRBJ2-7,CASSLSGSSGYEQYF,TGCGCCAGCAGCCTTAGCGGGAGCAGCGGCTACGAGCAGTACTTC
.,.,TRBV7-6,TRBJ2-3,CASSFRDGLSRDTQYF,TGTGCCAGCAGCTTCCGGGACGGACTATCTCGAGATACGCAGTATTTT
.,.,TRBV28,TRBJ2-1,CASSLWKHHEQFF,TGTGCCAGCAGTTTATGGAAGCACCATGAGCAGTTCTTC
.,.,TRBV18,TRBJ1-2,CASSEQGLTRGYTF,TGTGCCAGCTCAGAACAGGGCCTGACGCGAGGCTACACCTTC
.,few,TRBV2,TRBJ1-4,CASSDEKKLFF,TGTGCCAGCAGTGATGAGAAAAAACTGTTTTTT
TRBD2,.,TRBV9,TRBJ2-3,CASSPSGRVTDTQYF,TGTGCCAGCAGCCCTAGCGGGAGGGTCACAGATACGCAGTATTTT
TRBD1,.,TRBV19,TRBJ1-4,CATRDRGQSNEKLFF,TGTGCCACTCGGGACAGGGGGCAGTCTAATGAAAAACTGTTTTTT
TRBD2,.,TRBV25-1,TRBJ2-3,CASSPGLAGTTDTQYF,TGTGCCAGCAGTCCGGGACTAGCGGGGACCACAGATACGCAGTATTTT
TRBD1,.,TRBV11-3,TRBJ1-3,CASSLAGTGILNSGNTIYF,TGTGCCAGCAGCCTCGCCGGGACAGGGATCCTGAACTCTGGAAACACCATATATTTT
.,few,TRBV5-1,TRBJ2-7,CASSSTYEQYF,TGCGCCAGCAGCTCCACCTACGAGCAGTACTTC
TRBD2,.,TRBV5-6,TRBJ2-7,CASRAGGNRGYEQYF,TGTGCCAGCAGGGCGGGGGGCAATCGGGGCTACGAGCAGTACTTC
.,once,TRBV5-1,TRBJ1-1,CASSTAVGSTEAFF,TGCGCCAGCAGTACCGCCGTGGGGAGTACTGAAGCTTTCTTT
.,once,TRBV15,TRBJ2-7,CATSRDRAGEWYEQYF,TGTGCCACCAGCAGAGATAGGGCAGGGGAATGGTACGAGCAGTACTTC
TRBD1,.,TRBV27,TRBJ2-1,CASSLEGGPSNEQFF,TGTGCCAGCAGTTTAGAAGGGGGCCCTAGCAATGAGCAGTTCTTC
.,.,TRBV11-2,TRBJ1-1,CASSLARGEAFF,TGTGCCAGCAGCTTGGCCCGAGGTGAAGCTTTCTTT
TRBD2,.,TRBV2,TRBJ2-3,CASSEGLAGGSSTDTQYF,TGTGCCAGCAGTGAGGGACTAGCGGGAGGTTCTAGCACAGATACGCAGTATTTT
TRBD2,.,TRBV6-1,TRBJ2-7,CASSEGASGASEQYF,TGTGCCAGCAGTGAAGGGGCTAGCGGGGCCTCCGAGCAGTACTTC
TRBD2,few,TRBV10-2,TRBJ2-5,CASSDPPGLAKETQYF,TGCGCCAGCAGTGATCCCCCGGGACTAGCCAAAGAGACCCAGTACTTC
TRBD1,once,TRBV28,TRBJ2-1,CASSFGTAYYNEQFF,TGTGCCAGCAGTTTCGGGACAGCCTACTACAATGAGCAGTTCTTC
.,.,TRBV5-1,TRBJ1-1,CASSSGTANTEAFF,TGCGCCAGCAGCTCCGGGACTGCGAACACTGAAGCTTTCTTT
TRBD2,.,TRBV28,TRBJ2-7,CASSLDRWTSGSGEQYF,TGTGCCAGCAGTCTGGACAGGTGGACTAGCGGGAGTGGCGAGCAGTACTTC
TRBD1,.,TRBV7-6,TRBJ1-4,CASSFDISGTGNEKLFF,TGTGCCAGCAGCTTCGATATCTCCGGGACAGGAAATGAAAAACTGTTTTTT
.,.,TRBV10-3,TRBJ1-3,CAISDRQGKRLAGNTIYF,TGTGCCATCAGTGACCGGCAGGGAAAGCGCTTGGCTGGAAACACCATATATTTT
TRBD1,.,TRBV5-1,TRBJ2-7,CASSSGTADYEQYF,TGCGCCAGCAGCTCCGGGACAGCCGACTACGAGCAGTACTTC
.,few,TRBV9,TRBJ2-3,CASNPLGGGTDTQYF,TGTGCCAGCAACCCCCTGGGGGGTGGGACAGATACGCAGTATTTT
TRBD1,.,TRBV18,TRBJ1-2,CASSLDRAANYGYTF,TGTGCCAGCTCCCTGGACAGGGCCGCTAACTATGGCTACACCTTC
TRBD1,.,TRBV15,TRBJ2-3,CATSRPFKGTGGHTDTQYF,TGTGCCACCAGCAGACCCTTTAAAGGGACAGGGGGCCACACAGATACGCAGTATTTT
TRBD2,.,TRBV6-6,TRBJ2-5,CASTQGVAGQETQYF,TGTGCCAGCACCCAAGGGGTAGCGGGCCAAGAGACCCAGTACTTC
TRBD2,.,TRBV5-6,TRBJ2-7,CASSLGGGRSSYEQYF,TGTGCCAGCAGCTTGGGGGGAGGGAGGAGCTCCTACGAGCAGTACTTC
.,.,TRBV18,TRBJ1-1,CASSPQANTEAFF,TGTGCCAGCTCCCCCCAAGCGAACACTGAAGCTTTCTTT
TRBD1,.,TRBV19,TRBJ1-3,CASSLDRGGNTIYF,TGTGCCAGTAGCCTGGACAGGGGAGGAAACACCATATATTTT
.,few,TRBV7-9,TRBJ2-6,CSSSPKVGGAGANVLTF,TGTTCCAGCAGCCCAAAAGTGGGGGGAGCTGGGGCCAACGTCCTGACTTTC
.,.,TRBV7-3,TRBJ2-7,CASSFRQGGSGEQYF,TGTGCCAGCAGCTTTCGGCAGGGAGGATCGGGCGAGCAGTACTTC
TRBD1,.,TRBV7-3,TRBJ2-6,CASSGGQKSSGANGLTF,TGTGCCAGCAGCGGGGGACAGAAGAGCTCTGGGGCCAACGGCCTGACTTTC
.,.,TRBV14,TRBJ2-5,CASSQRGRETQYF,TGTGCCAGCAGCCAAAGGGGTCGGGAGACCCAGTACTTC
.,few,TRBV6-5,TRBJ2-1,CASRQDYYNEQFF,TGTGCCAGCAGACAGGACTACTACAATGAGCAGTTCTTC
TRBD1,.,TRBV19,TRBJ1-2,CASSIGGTGQSYGYTF,TGTGCCAGTAGTATAGGAGGCACGGGACAGAGCTATGGCTACACCTTC
TRBD2,few,TRBV4-3,TRBJ2-1,CASSTGLALSYNEQFF,TGCGCCAGCAGCACAGGACTAGCCCTTTCCTACAATGAGCAGTTCTTC
.,.,TRBV7-7,TRBJ1-1,CASSPGGSNTEAFF,TGTGCTAGCAGCCCGGGGGGTTCAAACACTGAAGCTTTCTTT
.,.,TRBV7-3,TRBJ2-1,CASSRGLHNEQFF,TGTGCCAGCAGCCGTGGACTCCACAATGAGCAGTTCTTC
.,few,TRBV7-5,TRBJ1-3,CARSSNTGVCGNTIYF,TGTGCCAGAAGCTCGAATACAGGGGTGTGCGGAAACACCATATATTTT
.,once,TRBV14,TRBJ1-2,CASSPVQGTYGYTF,TGTGCCAGCAGCCCCGTGCAGGGGACCTATGGCTACACCTTC
TRBD2,.,TRBV7-3,TRBJ2-1,CASSLTGLAGDEQFF,TGTGCCAGCAGCTTAACGGGACTAGCGGGCGATGAGCAGTTCTTC
.,.,TRBV30,TRBJ2-7,CAWGRGGSSYEQYF,TGTGCCTGGGGTCGTGGAGGATCGTCCTACGAGCAGTACTTC
.,.,TRBV11-3,TRBJ2-2,CASSLTTGVAGELFF,TGTGCCAGCAGCTTAACAACGGGGGTAGCCGGGGAGCTGTTTTTT